The next 14 T cell receptor beta chains were all read from a single sample in a study of shared T cell receptors in the human thymus. Method: immunoSEQ multiplex PCR; TCRdb's copy keeps in-frame clones and lacks some. The profile shows hundreds of thousands of clones, roughly 90% of them singletons. The same sample was also used in a study of human thymus T cells.

The specimen was thymocytes. Receptors originate from a boy under two years old with a congenital heart defect.

This clone occurred once. V is TRBV4-2 and J is TRBJ2-3; 7 positions agree with TRBD2. Germline CDR1 LGHNA, CDR2 YNFKEQ. V lost 0 bases to trimming and J lost 8 bases; unmatched junction nucleotides: 17. The CDR3 loop spans 18 amino acids. CDR3 nucleotide sequence: TGTGCCAGCAGCCAAGATCTTAACATGGGCGGGAGTGGTGGTACGCAGTATTTT. Translation gives CASSQDLNMGGSGGTQYF.

The table lists this clone with a few counts. The gene calls are TRBV19 and TRBJ1-2, with 8 bases that match TRBD1. Losses at the gene ends were 7 bases for V and 3 bases for J; bases not matched to a gene: 4. The CDR3 sequence is 13 residues long. The germline gives CDR1 LNHDA, CDR2 SQIVND (reference sequence). This CDR3 is CASTTGQDYGYTF. DNA of the CDR3: TGTGCCAGTACCACGGGACAGGACTATGGCTACACCTTC.

The chain employs TRBV11-2 and TRBJ1-5; D ambiguous. Looked up from germline, CDR1 is SGHAT and CDR2 is FQNNGV. The CDR3 contains 18 residues. The germline V and J ends were trimmed by 1 base and 0 bases, with 16 bases remaining between them. Here the CDR3 reads CASSLVRRQISSNQPQHF. CDR3 coding DNA: TGTGCCAGCAGCTTAGTCCGGCGACAAATTTCTAGCAATCAGCCCCAGCATTTT.

The V gene is TRBV7-9, the J gene TRBJ2-1; the match to TRBD2 covers 11 bases. CDR3 length equals 18 residues. From germline, CDR1 is SEHNR and CDR2 FQNEAQ (reference sequence). Trimming removed 5 bases from V and 5 bases from J; junction bases left unmatched: 14. CDR3 amino acids: CASSPRGTSGRADNEQFF. CDR3 nucleotide sequence: TGTGCCAGCAGCCCGAGGGGGACTAGCGGAAGAGCGGACAATGAGCAGTTCTTC. Combining the CDR3 with reference TRBV7-9 and TRBJ2-1 gives the whole variable domain DTGVSQNPRHKITKRGQNVTFRCDPISEHNRLYWYRQTLGQGPEFLTYFQNEAQLEKSRLLSDRFSAERPKGSFSTLEIQRTEQGDSAMYLCASSPRGTSGRADNEQFFGPGTRLTVL.

The rearrangement uses TRBV4-2 and TRBJ2-5, with TRBD2 identical over 8 bases. CDR1 is LGHNA, CDR2 YNFKEQ, per germline. The J segment lost 1 base and the V segment lost 0 bases, leaving 7 bases of the junction unmatched. The CDR3 spans 17 residues. DNA for the CDR3: TGTGCCAGCAGCCAAGACAAACGGGAGGGCAGCCAAGAGACCCAGTACTTC. This gives the protein CASSQDKREGSQETQYF.

This rearrangement joins TRBV4-3 to TRBJ2-7; 12 bases are a match to TRBD2. Germline assignment: CDR1 LGHNA and CDR2 YSLEER. Losses at the gene ends were 0 bases for V and 6 bases for J; bases not matched to a gene: 9. This CDR3 comprises 17 residues. DNA for the CDR3: TGCGCCAGCAGCCAAGAGCACTCTAGCGGGAGGGCCCGCGAGCAGTACTTC. It encodes CASSQEHSSGRAREQYF.

The chain employs TRBV7-9 and TRBJ1-1; 9 bases align to TRBD1. Unmatched junction bases numbered 7, after V lost 5 bases and J lost 0 bases. Germline V gives CDR1 SEHNR, CDR2 FQNEAQ (reference sequence). The CDR3 is 16 amino acids. CDR3 bases: TGTGCCAGCAGCGCCGGGACAGGGAACATGAACACTGAAGCTTTCTTT. Translation: CASSAGTGNMNTEAFF.

This chain connects TRBV7-9 to TRBJ2-2; weak D call: TRBD1 (8 bases). Germline V gene lookup returns CDR1 SEHNR and CDR2 FQNEAQ (reference sequence). Between the trimmed V and J ends, which lost 3 bases and 1 base, there was a span of 21 bases. The CDR3 has 19 residues. The CDR3 nucleotides are TGTGCCAGCAGCTTGCCCTGGACAGGGAGGGACGTGAACACCGGGGAGCTGTTTTTT. Protein: CASSLPWTGRDVNTGELFF.

This clone showed up just once. The CDR3: CASSNRDPATPRYEQYF. CDR3 DNA: TGTGCCAGCAGCAACAGGGACCCGGCCACGCCTCGCTACGAGCAGTACTTC. This chain joins TRBV5-4 and TRBJ2-7; tentatively, D is TRBD1 (6 bases). Germline V gives CDR1 SGHNT, CDR2 YYREEE (reference sequence). The CDR3 spans 17 residues. The V end lost 4 bases, the J end lost 3 bases, and 23 bases lay between the germline ends. Looking up the rest from reference TRBV5-4 and TRBJ2-7 gives the full variable domain: ETGVTQSPTHLIKTRGQQVTLRCSSQSGHNTVSWYQQALGQGPQFIFQYYREEENGRGNFPPRFSGLQFPNYSSELNVNALELDDSALYLCASSNRDPATPRYEQYFGPGTRLTVT.

The chain recombines TRBV18 with TRBJ2-7; D may be TRBD1 (6 bases). CDR1 and CDR2 (germline): KGHSH, LQKENI. This CDR3 contains 14 residues. The V and J ends lost 3 bases and 0 bases respectively, with 9 bases between them. The CDR3 sequence is CASSPMTGSYEQYF. CDR3 DNA: TGTGCCAGCTCACCGATGACAGGCTCCTACGAGCAGTACTTC. Together with reference TRBV18 and TRBJ2-7, the CDR3 gives the full variable domain: NAGVMQNPRHLVRRRGQEARLRCSPMKGHSHVYWYRQLPEEGLKFMVYLQKENIIDESGMPKERFSAEFPKEGPSILRIQQVVRGDSAAYFCASSPMTGSYEQYFGPGTRLTVT.

This chain links TRBV9 with TRBJ2-1, with no clear D. There are 16 residues in the CDR3. The V gene's germline CDR1 is SGDLS and CDR2 YYNGEE. The V end lost 1 base, the J end lost 4 bases, and 15 bases lay between the germline ends. CDR3 nucleotides: TGTGCCAGCAGCGTATGTAGAAAATCTGCTTACAATGAGCAGTTCTTC. It codes for CASSVCRKSAYNEQFF. The variable domain in full, with the rest retrieved from reference TRBV9 and TRBJ2-1, is DSGVTQTPKHLITATGQRVTLRCSPRSGDLSVYWYQQSLDQGLQFLIQYYNGEERAKGNILERFSAQQFPDLHSELNLSSLELGDSALYFCASSVCRKSAYNEQFFGPGTRLTVL.

V and J are TRBV11-2 and TRBJ2-7, with D possibly being TRBD2 (6 bases). The V gene's germline CDR1 is SGHAT and CDR2 FQNNGV. V was shortened by 3 bases and J by 2 bases, with 14 bases between the two germline ends. The CDR3 is 15 residues long. The CDR3 nucleotides read TGTGCCAGCAGCTTCCGACTAGAGGGCGCCTACGAGCAGTACTTC. This gives the protein CASSFRLEGAYEQYF.

This sequence joins TRBV5-6 and TRBJ2-1, with D tentatively TRBD2 (5 bases). The CDR3 is 17 residues long. The germline V and J ends were trimmed by 5 bases and 6 bases, with 24 bases remaining between them. Germline values: CDR1 SGHDT, CDR2 YYEEEE. The CDR3 DNA is TGTGCCAGCAGACCACTTATCGGGAACCTACAACCCAATGAGCAGTTCTTC. This codes for CASRPLIGNLQPNEQFF.

The genes are TRBV9 and TRBJ2-1; perhaps TRBD2 as D (6 bases). The CDR3 is made up of 14 amino acids. With 0 bases removed from V and 6 bases from J, the gap between germline ends came to 10 bases. The V gene's germline CDR1 is SGDLS and CDR2 YYNGEE. CDR3 nucleotides: TGTGCCAGCAGCGTAGGTCCGGGAGTCAATGAGCAGTTCTTC. The encoded protein is CASSVGPGVNEQFF.